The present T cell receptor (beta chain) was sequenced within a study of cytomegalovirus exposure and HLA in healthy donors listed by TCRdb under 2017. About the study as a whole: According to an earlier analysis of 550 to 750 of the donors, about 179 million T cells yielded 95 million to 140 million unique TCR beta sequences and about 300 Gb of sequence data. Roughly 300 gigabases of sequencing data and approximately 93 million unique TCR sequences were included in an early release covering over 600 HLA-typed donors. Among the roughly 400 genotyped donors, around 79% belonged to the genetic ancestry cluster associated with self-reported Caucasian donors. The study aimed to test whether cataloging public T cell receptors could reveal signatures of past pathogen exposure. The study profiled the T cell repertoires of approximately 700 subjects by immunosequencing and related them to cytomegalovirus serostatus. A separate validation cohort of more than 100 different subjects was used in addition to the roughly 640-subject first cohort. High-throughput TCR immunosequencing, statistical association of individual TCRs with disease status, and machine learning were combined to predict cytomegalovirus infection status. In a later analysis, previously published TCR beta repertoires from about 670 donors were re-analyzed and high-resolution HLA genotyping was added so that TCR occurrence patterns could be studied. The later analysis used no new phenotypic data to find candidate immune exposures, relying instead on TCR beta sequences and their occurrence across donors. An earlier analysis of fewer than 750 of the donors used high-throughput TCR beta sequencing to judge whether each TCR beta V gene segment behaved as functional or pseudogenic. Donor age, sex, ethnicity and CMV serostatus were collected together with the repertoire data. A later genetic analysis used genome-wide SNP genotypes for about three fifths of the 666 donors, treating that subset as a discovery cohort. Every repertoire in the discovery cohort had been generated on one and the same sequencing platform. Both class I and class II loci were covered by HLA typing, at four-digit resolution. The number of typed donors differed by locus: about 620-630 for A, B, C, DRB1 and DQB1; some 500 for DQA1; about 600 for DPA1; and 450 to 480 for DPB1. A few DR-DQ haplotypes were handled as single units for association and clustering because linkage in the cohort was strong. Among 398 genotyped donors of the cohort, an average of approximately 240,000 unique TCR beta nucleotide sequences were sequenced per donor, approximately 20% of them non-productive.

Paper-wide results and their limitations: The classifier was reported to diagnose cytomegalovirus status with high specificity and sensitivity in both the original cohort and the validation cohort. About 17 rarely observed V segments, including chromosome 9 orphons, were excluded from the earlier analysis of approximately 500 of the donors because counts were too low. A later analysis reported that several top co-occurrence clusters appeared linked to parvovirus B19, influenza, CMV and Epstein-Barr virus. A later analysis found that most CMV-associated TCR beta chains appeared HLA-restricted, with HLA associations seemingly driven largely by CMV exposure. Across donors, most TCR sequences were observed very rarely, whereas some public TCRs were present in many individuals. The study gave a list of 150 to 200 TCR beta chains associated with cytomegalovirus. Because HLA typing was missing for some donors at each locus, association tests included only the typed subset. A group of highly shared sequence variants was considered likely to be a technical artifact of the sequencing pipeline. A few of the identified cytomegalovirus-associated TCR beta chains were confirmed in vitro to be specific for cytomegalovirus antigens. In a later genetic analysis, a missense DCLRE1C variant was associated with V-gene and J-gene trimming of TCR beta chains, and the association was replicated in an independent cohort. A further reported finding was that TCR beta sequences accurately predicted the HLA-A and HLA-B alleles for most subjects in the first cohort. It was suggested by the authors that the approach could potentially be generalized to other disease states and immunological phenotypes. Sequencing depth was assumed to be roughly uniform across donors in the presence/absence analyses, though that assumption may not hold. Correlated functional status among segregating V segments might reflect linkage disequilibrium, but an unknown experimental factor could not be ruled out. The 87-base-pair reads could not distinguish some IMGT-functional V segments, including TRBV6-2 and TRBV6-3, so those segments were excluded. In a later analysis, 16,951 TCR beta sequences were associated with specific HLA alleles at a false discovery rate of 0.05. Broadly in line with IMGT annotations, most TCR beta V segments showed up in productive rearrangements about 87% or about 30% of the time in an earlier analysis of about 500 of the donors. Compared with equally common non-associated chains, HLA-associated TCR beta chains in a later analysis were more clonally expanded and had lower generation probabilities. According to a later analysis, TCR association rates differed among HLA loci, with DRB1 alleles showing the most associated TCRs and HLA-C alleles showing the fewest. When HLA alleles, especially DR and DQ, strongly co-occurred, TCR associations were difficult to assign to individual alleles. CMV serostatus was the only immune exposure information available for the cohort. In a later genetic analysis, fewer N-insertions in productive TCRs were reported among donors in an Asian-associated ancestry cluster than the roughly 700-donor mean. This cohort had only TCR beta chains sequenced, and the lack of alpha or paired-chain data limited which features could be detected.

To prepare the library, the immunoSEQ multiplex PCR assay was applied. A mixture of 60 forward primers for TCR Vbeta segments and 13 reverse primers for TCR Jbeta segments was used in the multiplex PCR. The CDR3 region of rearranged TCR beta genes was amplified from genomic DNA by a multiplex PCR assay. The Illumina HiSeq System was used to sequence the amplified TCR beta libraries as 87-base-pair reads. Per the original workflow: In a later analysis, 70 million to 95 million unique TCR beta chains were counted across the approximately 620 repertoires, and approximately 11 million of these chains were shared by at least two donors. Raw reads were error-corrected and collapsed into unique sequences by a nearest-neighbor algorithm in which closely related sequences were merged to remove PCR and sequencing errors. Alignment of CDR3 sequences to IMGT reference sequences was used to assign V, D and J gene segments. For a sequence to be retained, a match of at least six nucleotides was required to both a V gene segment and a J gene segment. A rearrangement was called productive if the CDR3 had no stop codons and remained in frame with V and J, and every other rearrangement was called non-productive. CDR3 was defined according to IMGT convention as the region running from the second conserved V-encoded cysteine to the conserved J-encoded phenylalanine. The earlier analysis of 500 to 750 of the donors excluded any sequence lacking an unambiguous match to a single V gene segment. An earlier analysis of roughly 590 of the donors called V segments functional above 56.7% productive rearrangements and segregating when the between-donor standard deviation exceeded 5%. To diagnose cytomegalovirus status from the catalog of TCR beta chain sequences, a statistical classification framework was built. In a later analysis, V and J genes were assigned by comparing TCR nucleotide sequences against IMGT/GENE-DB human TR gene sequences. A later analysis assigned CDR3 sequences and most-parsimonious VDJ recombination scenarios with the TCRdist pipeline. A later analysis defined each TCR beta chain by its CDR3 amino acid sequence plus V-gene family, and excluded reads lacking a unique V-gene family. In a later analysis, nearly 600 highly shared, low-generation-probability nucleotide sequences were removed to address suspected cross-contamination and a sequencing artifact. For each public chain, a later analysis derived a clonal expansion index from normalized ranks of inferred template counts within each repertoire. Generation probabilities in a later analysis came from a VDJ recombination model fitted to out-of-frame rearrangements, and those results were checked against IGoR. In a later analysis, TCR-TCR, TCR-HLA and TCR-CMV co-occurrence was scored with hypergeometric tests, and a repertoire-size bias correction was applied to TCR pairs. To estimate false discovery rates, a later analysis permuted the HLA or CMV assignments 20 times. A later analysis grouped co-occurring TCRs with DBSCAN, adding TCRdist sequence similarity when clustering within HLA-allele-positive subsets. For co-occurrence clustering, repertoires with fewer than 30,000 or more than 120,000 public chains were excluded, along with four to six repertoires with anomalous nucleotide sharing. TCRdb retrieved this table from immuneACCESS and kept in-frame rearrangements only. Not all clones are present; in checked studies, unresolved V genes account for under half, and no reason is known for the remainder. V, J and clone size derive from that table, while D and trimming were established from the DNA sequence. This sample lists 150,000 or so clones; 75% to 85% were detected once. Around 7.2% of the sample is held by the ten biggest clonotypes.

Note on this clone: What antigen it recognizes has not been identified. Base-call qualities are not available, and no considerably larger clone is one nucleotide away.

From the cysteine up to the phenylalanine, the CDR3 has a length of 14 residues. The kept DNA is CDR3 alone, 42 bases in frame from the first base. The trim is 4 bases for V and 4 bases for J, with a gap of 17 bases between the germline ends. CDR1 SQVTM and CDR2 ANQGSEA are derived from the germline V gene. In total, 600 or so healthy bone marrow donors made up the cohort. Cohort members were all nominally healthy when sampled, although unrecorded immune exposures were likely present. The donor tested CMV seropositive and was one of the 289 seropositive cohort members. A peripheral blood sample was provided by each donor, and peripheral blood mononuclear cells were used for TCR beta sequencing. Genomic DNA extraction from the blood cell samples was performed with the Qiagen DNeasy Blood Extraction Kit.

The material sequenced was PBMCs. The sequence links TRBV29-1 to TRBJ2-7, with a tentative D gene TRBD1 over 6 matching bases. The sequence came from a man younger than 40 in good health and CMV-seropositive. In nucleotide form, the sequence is TGCAGCGTTGGGGGCCAAGGACAGCATTACGAGCAGTACTTC. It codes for CSVGGQGQHYEQYF.